The 28 T cell receptor beta chains presented below share a single source sample, sequenced in a study of T cells in Graves' hyperthyroidism and ophthalmopathy (dated by TCRdb to between 2018 and 2020). Receptors were amplified or captured by multiplex PCR. The sample was run on an Illumina HiSeq 2000. Amplification of TCR beta CDR3 regions was carried out from RNA transcripts. The first round of RT-PCR for the TCR CDR3 was performed with the HTBI primer set and the Qiagen OneStep RT-PCR kit. TCRdb passed the public sequencing reads through fastp at Q25 and MiXCR, retaining productive beta sequences. Every distinct CDR3 protein forms one entry, paired with its most common genes and DNA. The sample yields about 640,000 distinct CDR3 sequences; 45% were counted once. The ten largest clones take up 6.5% to 9% of the sample. The source material was peripheral blood or thyroid tissue (not recorded which). The receptors derive from an adult man with Graves' disease, either hyperthyroidism or ophthalmopathy (not recorded which).

The chain uses TRBV25-1 and TRBJ1-5; 7 nucleotides align to TRBD1. The CDR3 has 12 residues. V gave up 7 bases and J gave up 6 bases; unmatched junction bases: 3. CDR1 and CDR2 (germline): MGHDK, SYGVNS. The CDR3 sequence is CASTRQGQPQHF. The CDR3 bases are TGTGCCAGCACACGACAGGGTCAGCCCCAGCATTTT.

In its sample, this clonotype was seen many times. This chain uses TRBV5-4 with TRBJ1-2; D is unclear. V lost 0 bases to trimming and J lost 6 bases, with 3 bases between them. The length of the CDR3 is 11 residues. From germline, CDR1 is SGHNT and CDR2 YYREEE (reference sequence). The CDR3 region is CASSLANGYTF. The CDR3 DNA reads as TGTGCCAGCAGCTTGGCCAATGGCTACACCTTC. Supplemented by reference TRBV5-4 and TRBJ1-2, the full variable domain reads ETGVTQSPTHLIKTRGQQVTLRCSSQSGHNTVSWYQQALGQGPQFIFQYYREEENGRGNFPPRFSGLQFPNYSSELNVNALELDDSALYLCASSLANGYTFGSGTRLTVV.

This rearrangement joins TRBV29-1 to TRBJ2-2; no reliable D call. V was trimmed by 3 bases and J by 8 bases, leaving 4 bases between them. The CDR3 spans 10 residues. Germline V gives CDR1 SQVTM, CDR2 ANQGSEA. The DNA for the CDR3 is TGCAGCGTTGACGCGGGGGAGCTGTTTTTT. Residues: CSVDAGELFF.

As concerns this clonotype: A much more abundant neighbour one base away suggests this may be a read error. CDR3 loop: CSVPLTGATNGKLFF. As DNA, the CDR3 is TGCAGCGTCCCTTTAACAGGAGCAACTAATGGAAAACTGTTTTTT. The J gene is TRBJ1-4, the V gene TRBV29-1; tentative D call: TRBD1 (5 bases). The CDR3 is 15 residues long. The germline gives CDR1 SQVTM, CDR2 ANQGSEA.

The chain carries TRBV24-1 and TRBJ2-2, with D perhaps matching TRBD2 (5 bases). With 5 bases removed from V and 7 bases from J, the gap between germline ends came to 7 bases. The CDR3 extends over 12 amino acids. Germline V lookup: CDR1 KGHDR, CDR2 SFDVKD. CDR3 loop: CATSGRSGELFF. The DNA of the CDR3 is TGTGCCACCAGTGGGAGGAGCGGGGAGCTGTTTTTT.

The V call is TRBV7-9, the J call TRBJ2-3; 8 bases are shared with TRBD2. Unmatched junction bases numbered 5, after V lost 5 bases and J lost 1 base. Germline CDR1 and CDR2: SEHNR and FQNEAQ (reference sequence). The CDR3 runs to 15 residues. CDR3 amino acids: CASSIDGGGTDTQYF. The CDR3 region has the DNA TGTGCCAGCAGCATAGACGGGGGGGGCACAGATACGCAGTATTTT.

This clonotype was found many times. J is TRBJ1-2 and V is TRBV9, with a weak D call TRBD1 (6 bases). CDR1 is SGDLS and CDR2 is YYNGEE in the germline V gene. The CDR3 is 15 residues long. Trimming left V 0 bases short and J 3 bases short, with 12 bases between. CDR3 residues: CASSVDTGRYYGYTF. The CDR3 DNA reads as TGTGCCAGCAGCGTAGATACAGGGCGGTACTATGGCTACACCTTC.

The chain carries TRBV7-8 and TRBJ1-2; D ambiguous. CDR1 SGHVS and CDR2 FQNEAQ come from the germline V gene. V was shortened by 3 bases and J by 4 bases, with 18 bases between the two germline ends. The CDR3 length is 16 residues. The CDR3 nucleotides are TGTGCCAGCAGCTTGCGGTCTGACTTTGCCGGCTATGGCTACACCTTC. Its translation is CASSLRSDFAGYGYTF.

The genes are TRBV20-1 and TRBJ2-5; 7 nucleotides line up with TRBD1. Losses at the gene ends were 3 bases for V and 5 bases for J; bases not matched to a gene: 3. Looked up from germline, CDR1 is DFQATT and CDR2 is SNEGSKA (reference sequence). CDR3 length: 12 amino acids. CDR3 residues: CSARQQGETQYF. The CDR3 bases are TGCAGTGCTAGGCAACAGGGGGAGACCCAGTACTTC.

The V call is TRBV6-1, the J call TRBJ2-5; possible D gene TRBD1, 7 bases. Per germline, CDR1 MNHNS and CDR2 SASEGT. The germline V and J ends were trimmed by 4 bases and 4 bases, with 19 bases remaining between them. The CDR3 sequence is 16 residues long. Here the CDR3 DNA reads TGTGCCAGCAGTGCCAGACAGGGTGGAGGGTCAGAGACCCAGTACTTC. It yields the protein CASSARQGGGSETQYF.

V usage is TRBV7-9 and J usage is TRBJ2-5, with D tentatively TRBD2 (7 bases). Trimming pared 7 bases from V and 3 bases from J, leaving 12 bases between. CDR3 size: 13 residues. CDR1 is SEHNR, CDR2 FQNEAQ, per germline (reference sequence). CDR3 amino acids: CASTRGAEETQYF. CDR3 sequence (DNA): TGTGCCAGCACCCGGGGGGCGGAAGAGACCCAGTACTTC.

Turning to this clonotype: One end of the junction varies from germline; a read error may be responsible. This chain uses TRBV24-1 with TRBJ1-5, with TRBD1 identical over 8 bases. CDR1 and CDR2 from the germline V gene are KGHDR and SFDVKD. The CDR3 contains 17 residues. Written as DNA, the CDR3 is TGTGCCAGCAGTGAAGCCCCCAACAGGGGGTGGGGTCAGCCCCAGCATTTT. Amino acids: CASSEAPNRGWGQPQHF.

In its sample, this clonotype was seen many times. The V call is TRBV4-1, the J call TRBJ2-7; 7 bases match TRBD2. Germline CDR1 is MGHRA and CDR2 is YSYEKL. V lost 1 base, J lost 2 bases, and 5 bases stayed unmatched. This CDR3 has 15 amino acids. CDR3 sequence: CASSQGDAGAYEQYF. The CDR3 DNA follows: TGCGCCAGCAGCCAAGGTGATGCGGGAGCCTACGAGCAGTACTTC.

This clonotype appeared a single time. CDR3 nucleotides: TGTGCCAGCAGCCCCGGGACAGCGAACCAAAATGAAAAACTGTTTTTT. Its translation is CASSPGTANQNEKLFF. The J gene is TRBJ1-4, the V gene TRBV7-9; 7 nucleotides line up with TRBD1. This CDR3 region has 16 residues. The J segment lost 5 bases and the V segment lost 5 bases, leaving 11 bases of the junction unmatched. Germline loops: CDR1 SEHNR, CDR2 FQNEAQ (reference sequence).

There are many counts of this clonotype. The chain employs TRBV2 and TRBJ2-7; D is unclear. Trimming took off 7 bases at V and 2 bases at J, with 9 bases between the two ends. The CDR3 is made up of 12 amino acids. CDR1 and CDR2 (germline): SNHLY, FYNNEI. CDR3 DNA sequence: TGTGCCAGCACCTTCACCGCCTACGAGCAGTACTTC. Translating gives CASTFTAYEQYF.

Details on this clonotype: A much larger clonotype is one base distant, so this may be a read error. Because the CDR3 is missing its conserved closing phenylalanine or tryptophan, this is likely a read error. The chain carries TRBV12-3 or TRBV12-4 and TRBJ1-2, with TRBD1 as a possible D gene (6 bases). The ends were cut back, 4 bases at V and 3 bases at J, with 9 bases in the middle. The CDR3 spans 13 residues. The CDR3 spells CASSWGTHYGYTL. As DNA, the CDR3 is TGTGCCAGCAGTTGGGGGACACACTATGGCTACACCCTC.

The chain joins TRBV25-1 to TRBJ2-7; no definite D call. Germline V gene data show CDR1 as MGHDK and CDR2 as SYGVNS. V gave up 7 bases and J gave up 0 bases, with 13 bases separating them. The CDR3 consists of 14 residues. CDR3 amino acids: CASTLAQPSYEQYF. CDR3 in DNA: TGTGCCAGCACCCTGGCGCAGCCCTCCTACGAGCAGTACTTC.

This clonotype has only a few counts. The chain combines TRBV2 with TRBJ2-5, with 13 bases lining up with TRBD2. With 5 bases clipped from V and 3 bases from J, the junction kept 3 bases outside the gene matches. This CDR3 region has 15 residues. CDR1 is SNHLY and CDR2 is FYNNEI in the germline V gene. The CDR3 is CASSPGLAGKETQYF. In nucleotides, the CDR3 is TGTGCCAGCAGTCCGGGACTAGCGGGAAAAGAGACCCAGTACTTC.

The chain combines TRBV2 with TRBJ1-4, with D uncertain. CDR1 is SNHLY, CDR2 FYNNEI, per germline. There are 14 residues in the CDR3. Trimming took off 6 bases at V and 0 bases at J, with 8 bases between the two ends. The DNA for the CDR3 is TGTGCCAGCAGGGCGAGTGCAACTAATGAAAAACTGTTTTTT. It translates to CASRASATNEKLFF. The complete variable domain, with remaining parts taken from reference TRBV2 and TRBJ1-4, reads EPEVTQTPSHQVTQMGQEVILRCVPISNHLYFYWYRQILGQKVEFLVSFYNNEISEKSEIFDDQFSVERPDGSNFTLKIRSTKLEDSAMYFCASRASATNEKLFFGSGTQLSVL.

The V call is TRBV15, the J call TRBJ1-4, with D possibly TRBD1 on 5 matching bases. Germline CDR1 and CDR2: LNHNV and YYDKDF (reference sequence). The CDR3 is 19 amino acids. V lost 5 bases, J lost 0 bases, and 22 bases lay in between. This CDR3 is CATSRGLRDGHPTNEKLFF. The CDR3 nucleotides are TGTGCCACCAGCCGAGGTCTTCGGGACGGACACCCAACTAATGAAAAACTGTTTTTT.

This clonotype was seen a handful of times. CDR3 sequence reads: CSALTTANTGELFF. The CDR3 region has the DNA TGCAGTGCTTTGACGACGGCGAACACCGGGGAGCTGTTTTTT. The rearrangement uses TRBV20-1 and TRBJ2-2; D uncertain. V dropped 5 bases and J dropped 0 bases, with 10 bases sitting between them. From germline, CDR1 is DFQATT and CDR2 SNEGSKA (reference sequence). The CDR3 sequence is 14 residues long.

The chain recombines TRBV29-1 with TRBJ1-1; D is unresolved. V was cut by 2 bases and J by 3 bases, with 16 bases left in between. This CDR3 has 15 residues. Germline V gene lookup returns CDR1 SQVTM and CDR2 ANQGSEA. Here the CDR3 DNA reads TGCAGCGTTGAAACGGTGAAGGGTTGGGACACTGAAGCTTTCTTT. It is translated as CSVETVKGWDTEAFF.

The gene calls are TRBV7-8 and TRBJ2-2; D gene uncertain. The V end lost 3 bases, the J end lost 5 bases, and 10 bases lay between the germline ends. Germline CDR1 reads SGHVS; CDR2 reads FQNEAQ. CDR3 length: 14 residues. The DNA for the CDR3 is TGTGCCAGCAGCTTGTTACTCACTACCGGGGAGCTGTTTTTT. Amino acids: CASSLLLTTGELFF.

The genes are TRBV2 and TRBJ1-2; a weak D match, TRBD1 (5 bases). The ends were cut back, 5 bases at V and 3 bases at J, with 10 bases in the middle. The CDR3 sequence is 13 residues long. CDR1 and CDR2 (germline): SNHLY, FYNNEI. The CDR3 loop is CASSWDGDYGYTF. The DNA of the CDR3 is TGTGCCAGCAGTTGGGACGGGGACTATGGCTACACCTTC.

The genes are TRBV2 and TRBJ2-6, with D hard to call. CDR1 SNHLY and CDR2 FYNNEI come from the germline V gene. Trimming stripped 7 bases from V and 4 bases from J, with 11 bases between. CDR3 size: 14 residues. In nucleotides, the CDR3 is TGTGCCAGCAACAACCGAAGGGGGGCCAACGTCCTGACTTTC. Translation: CASNNRRGANVLTF.

Ten or more counts support this clonotype. The V and J genes are TRBV14 and TRBJ1-3; possible D gene TRBD1, 5 bases. V gave up 4 bases and J gave up 4 bases, with 14 bases separating them. Germline CDR1 is SGHDN and CDR2 is FVKESK. The CDR3 consists of 15 residues. CDR3 in DNA: TGTGCCAGCAGCCTAGGGGCGTATAAAGGAAACACCATATATTTT. Encoded protein: CASSLGAYKGNTIYF.

The chain couples TRBV6-5 to TRBJ2-7; the match to TRBD1 covers 10 bases. With 3 bases clipped from V and 3 bases from J, the junction kept 5 bases outside the gene matches. The CDR3 length is 15 residues. CDR1 MNHEY and CDR2 SVGAGI come from the germline V gene. CDR3 DNA: TGTGCCAGCAGTTATGGGACAGGGGAACTCTACGAGCAGTACTTC. The encoded protein is CASSYGTGELYEQYF.

There are many counts of this clonotype. The CDR3 region has the DNA TGTGCCAGCAGCTCGACGGTGAACACTGAAGCTTTCTTT. Its translation: CASSSTVNTEAFF. V is TRBV12-3 or TRBV12-4 and J is TRBJ1-1, with no clear D. V lost 6 bases and J lost 0, with 8 bases in between. CDR3 length equals 13 residues.